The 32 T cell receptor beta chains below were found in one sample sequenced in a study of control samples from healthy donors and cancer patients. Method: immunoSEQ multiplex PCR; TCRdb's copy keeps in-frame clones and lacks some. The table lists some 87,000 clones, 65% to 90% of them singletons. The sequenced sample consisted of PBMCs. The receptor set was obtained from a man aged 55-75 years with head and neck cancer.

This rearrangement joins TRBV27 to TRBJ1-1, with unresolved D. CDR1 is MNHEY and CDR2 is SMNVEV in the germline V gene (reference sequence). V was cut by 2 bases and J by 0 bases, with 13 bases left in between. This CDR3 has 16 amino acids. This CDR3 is CASSLGFGRMNTEAFF. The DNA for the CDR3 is TGTGCCAGCAGTTTAGGGTTCGGGCGTATGAACACTGAAGCTTTCTTT.

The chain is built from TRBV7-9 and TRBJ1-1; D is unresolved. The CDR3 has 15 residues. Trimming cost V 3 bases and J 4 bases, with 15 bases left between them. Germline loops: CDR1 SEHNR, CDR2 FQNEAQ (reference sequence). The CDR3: CASSFQTLSVTEAFF. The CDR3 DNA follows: TGTGCCAGCAGCTTCCAGACCCTTTCCGTCACTGAAGCTTTCTTT. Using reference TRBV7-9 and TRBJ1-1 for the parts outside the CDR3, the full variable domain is DTGVSQNPRHKITKRGQNVTFRCDPISEHNRLYWYRQTLGQGPEFLTYFQNEAQLEKSRLLSDRFSAERPKGSFSTLEIQRTEQGDSAMYLCASSFQTLSVTEAFFGQGTRLTVV.

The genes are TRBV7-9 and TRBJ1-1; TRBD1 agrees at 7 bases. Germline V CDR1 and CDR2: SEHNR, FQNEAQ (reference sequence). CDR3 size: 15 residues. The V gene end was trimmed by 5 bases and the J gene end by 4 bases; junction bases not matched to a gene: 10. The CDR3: CASSHRGSLGTEAFF. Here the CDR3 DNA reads TGTGCCAGCAGCCACAGGGGCTCTCTGGGCACTGAAGCTTTCTTT.

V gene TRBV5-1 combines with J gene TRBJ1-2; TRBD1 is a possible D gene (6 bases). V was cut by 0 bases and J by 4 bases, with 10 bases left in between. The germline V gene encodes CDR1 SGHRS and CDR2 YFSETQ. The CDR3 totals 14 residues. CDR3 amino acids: CASSLGRGTYGYTF. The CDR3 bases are TGCGCCAGCAGCTTGGGCAGGGGAACCTATGGCTACACCTTC.

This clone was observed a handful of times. The chain's CDR3 is CASSVATGRQWAGNTIYF. The CDR3 coding sequence is TGTGCCAGCAGCGTAGCTACGGGCAGGCAGTGGGCTGGAAACACCATATATTTT. The gene calls are TRBV9 and TRBJ1-3, with D uncertain. The CDR3 has 18 amino acids. Germline V gives CDR1 SGDLS, CDR2 YYNGEE. V was cut by 0 bases and J by 2 bases, with 18 bases left in between.

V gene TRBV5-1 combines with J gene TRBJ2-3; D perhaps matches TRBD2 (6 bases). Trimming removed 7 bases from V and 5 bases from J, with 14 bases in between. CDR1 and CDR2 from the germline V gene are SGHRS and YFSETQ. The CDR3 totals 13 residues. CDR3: CASYRLGGDTQYF. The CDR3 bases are TGCGCCAGCTATAGGCTCGGGGGAGATACGCAGTATTTT. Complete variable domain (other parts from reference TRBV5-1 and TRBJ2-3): KAGVTQTPRYLIKTRGQQVTLSCSPISGHRSVSWYQQTPGQGLQFLFEYFSETQRNKGNFPGRFSGRQFSNSRSEMNVSTLELGDSALYLCASYRLGGDTQYFGPGTRLTVL.

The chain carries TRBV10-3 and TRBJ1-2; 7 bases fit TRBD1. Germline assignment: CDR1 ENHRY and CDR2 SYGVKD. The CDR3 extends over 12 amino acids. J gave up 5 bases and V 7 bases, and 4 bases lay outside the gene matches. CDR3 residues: CAITLQGYGYTF. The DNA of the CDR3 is TGTGCCATCACCCTACAGGGGTATGGCTACACCTTC.

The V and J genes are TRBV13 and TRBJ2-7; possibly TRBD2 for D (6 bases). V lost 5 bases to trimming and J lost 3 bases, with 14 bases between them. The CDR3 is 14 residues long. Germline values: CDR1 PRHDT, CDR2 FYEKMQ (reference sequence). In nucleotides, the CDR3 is TGTGCCAGCAGCCGGCGGGGCAGAGACTACGAGCAGTACTTC. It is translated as CASSRRGRDYEQYF.

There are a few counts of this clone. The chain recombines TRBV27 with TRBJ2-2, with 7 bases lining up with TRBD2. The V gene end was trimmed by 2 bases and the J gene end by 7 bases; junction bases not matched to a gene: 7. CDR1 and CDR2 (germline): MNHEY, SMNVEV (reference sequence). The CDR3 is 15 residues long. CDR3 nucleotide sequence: TGTGCCAGCAGTTTACTGGGGGGGGTAGGCGGGGAGCTGTTTTTT. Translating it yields CASSLLGGVGGELFF.

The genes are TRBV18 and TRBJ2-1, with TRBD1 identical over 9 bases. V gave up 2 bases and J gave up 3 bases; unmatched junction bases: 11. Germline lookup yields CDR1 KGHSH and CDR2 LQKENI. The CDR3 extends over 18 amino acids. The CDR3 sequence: CASSPKLPGQGNYNEQFF. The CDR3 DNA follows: TGTGCCAGCTCACCAAAACTACCGGGACAGGGAAACTACAATGAGCAGTTCTTC. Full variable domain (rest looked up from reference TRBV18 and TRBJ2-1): NAGVMQNPRHLVRRRGQEARLRCSPMKGHSHVYWYRQLPEEGLKFMVYLQKENIIDESGMPKERFSAEFPKEGPSILRIQQVVRGDSAAYFCASSPKLPGQGNYNEQFFGPGTRLTVL.

In DNA, the CDR3 is TGTGCCAGCTCACCACCCAAGCAGGGGGTTGCTGGGGCCAACGTCCTGACTTTC. It codes for CASSPPKQGVAGANVLTF. The V and J genes are TRBV18 and TRBJ2-6, with 7 bases identical to TRBD1. The CDR3 extends over 18 amino acids. Germline V gene data show CDR1 as KGHSH and CDR2 as LQKENI. The ends lost 0 bases at V and 2 bases at J; junction bases unmatched: 7.

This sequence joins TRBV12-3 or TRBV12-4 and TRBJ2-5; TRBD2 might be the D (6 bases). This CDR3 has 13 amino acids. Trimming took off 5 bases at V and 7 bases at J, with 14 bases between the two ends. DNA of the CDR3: TGTGCCAGCAGTCTGGGACTTAAGGGGACCCAGTACTTC. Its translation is CASSLGLKGTQYF.

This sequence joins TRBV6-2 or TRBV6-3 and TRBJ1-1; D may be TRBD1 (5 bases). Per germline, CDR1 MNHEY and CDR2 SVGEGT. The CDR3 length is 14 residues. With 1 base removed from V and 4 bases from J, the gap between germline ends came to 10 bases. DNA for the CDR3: TGTGCCAGCAGTTACTTCGGGGGGGGCACTGAAGCTTTCTTT. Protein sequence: CASSYFGGGTEAFF.

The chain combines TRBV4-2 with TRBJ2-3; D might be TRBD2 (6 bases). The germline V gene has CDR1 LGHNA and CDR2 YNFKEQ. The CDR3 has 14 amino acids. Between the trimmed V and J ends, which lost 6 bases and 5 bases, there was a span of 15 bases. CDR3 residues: CASRSSEGRDTQYF. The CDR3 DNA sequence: TGTGCCAGCAGGTCGTCGGAGGGCCGAGATACGCAGTATTTT.

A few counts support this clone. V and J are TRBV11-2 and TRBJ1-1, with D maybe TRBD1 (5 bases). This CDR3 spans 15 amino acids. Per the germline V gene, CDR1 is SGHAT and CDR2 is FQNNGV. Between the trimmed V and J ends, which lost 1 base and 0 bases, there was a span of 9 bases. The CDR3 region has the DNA TGTGCCAGCAGCTTAGTGGCAGGGCTGAACACTGAAGCTTTCTTT. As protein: CASSLVAGLNTEAFF.

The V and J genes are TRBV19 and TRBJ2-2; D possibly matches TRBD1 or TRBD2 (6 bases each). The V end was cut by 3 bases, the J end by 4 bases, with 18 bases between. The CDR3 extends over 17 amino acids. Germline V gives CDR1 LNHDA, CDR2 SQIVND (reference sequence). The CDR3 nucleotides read TGTGCCAGTAGTATGAGGGGGGCAGGGACGACCACCGGGGAGCTGTTTTTT. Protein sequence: CASSMRGAGTTTGELFF.

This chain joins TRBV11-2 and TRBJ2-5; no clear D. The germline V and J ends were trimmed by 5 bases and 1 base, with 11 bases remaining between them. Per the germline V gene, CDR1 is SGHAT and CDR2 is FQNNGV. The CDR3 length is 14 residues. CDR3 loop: CASSPHMTQETQYF. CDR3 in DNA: TGTGCCAGCAGCCCCCACATGACCCAAGAGACCCAGTACTTC.

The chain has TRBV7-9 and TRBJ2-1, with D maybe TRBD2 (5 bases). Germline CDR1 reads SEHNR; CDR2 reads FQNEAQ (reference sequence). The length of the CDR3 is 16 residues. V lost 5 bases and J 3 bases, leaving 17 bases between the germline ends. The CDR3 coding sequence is TGTGCCAGCAGCCGTAGTGGGAGAGCCAGCTACAATGAGCAGTTCTTC. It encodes CASSRSGRASYNEQFF.

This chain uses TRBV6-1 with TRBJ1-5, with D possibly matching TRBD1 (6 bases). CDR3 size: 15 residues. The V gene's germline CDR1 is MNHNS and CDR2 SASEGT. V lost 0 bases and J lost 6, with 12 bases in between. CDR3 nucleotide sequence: TGTGCCAGCAGTGAAGCGGGGGCGCGGAGTCAGCCCCAGCATTTT. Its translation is CASSEAGARSQPQHF.

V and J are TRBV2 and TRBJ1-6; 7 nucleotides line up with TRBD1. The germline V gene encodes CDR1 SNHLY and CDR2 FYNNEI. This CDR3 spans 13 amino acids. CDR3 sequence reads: CAGGTEFNSPLHF. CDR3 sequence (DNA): TGTGCTGGGGGGACAGAGTTCAATTCACCCCTCCACTTT.

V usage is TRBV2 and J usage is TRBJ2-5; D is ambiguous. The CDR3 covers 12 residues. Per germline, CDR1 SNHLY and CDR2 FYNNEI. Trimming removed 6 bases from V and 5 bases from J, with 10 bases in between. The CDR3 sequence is CASSDIQETQYF. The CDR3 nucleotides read TGTGCCAGCAGCGATATACAGGAGACCCAGTACTTC.

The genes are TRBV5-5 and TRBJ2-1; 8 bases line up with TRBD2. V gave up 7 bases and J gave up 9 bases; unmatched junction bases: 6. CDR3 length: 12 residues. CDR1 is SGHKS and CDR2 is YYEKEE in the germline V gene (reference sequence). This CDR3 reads CASSGRGGEQFF. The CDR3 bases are TGTGCCAGCTCCGGGAGGGGAGGTGAGCAGTTCTTC. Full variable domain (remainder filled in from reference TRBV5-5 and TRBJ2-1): DAGVTQSPTHLIKTRGQQVTLRCSPISGHKSVSWYQQVLGQGPQFIFQYYEKEERGRGNFPDRFSARQFPNYSSELNVNALLLGDSALYLCASSGRGGEQFFGPGTRLTVL.

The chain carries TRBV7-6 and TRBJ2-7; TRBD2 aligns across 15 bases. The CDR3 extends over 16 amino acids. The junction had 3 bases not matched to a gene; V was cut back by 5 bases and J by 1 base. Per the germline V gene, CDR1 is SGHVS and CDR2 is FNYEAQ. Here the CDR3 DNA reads TGTGCCAGCAGCCCGGGACTAGCGGGAGGATCCTACGAGCAGTACTTC. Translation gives CASSPGLAGGSYEQYF.

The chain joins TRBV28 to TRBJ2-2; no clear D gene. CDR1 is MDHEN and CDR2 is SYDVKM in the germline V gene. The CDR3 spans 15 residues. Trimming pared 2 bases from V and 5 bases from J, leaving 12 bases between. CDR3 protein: CASSLVGRSTGELFF. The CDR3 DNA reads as TGTGCCAGCAGTTTAGTGGGCAGATCGACCGGGGAGCTGTTTTTT.

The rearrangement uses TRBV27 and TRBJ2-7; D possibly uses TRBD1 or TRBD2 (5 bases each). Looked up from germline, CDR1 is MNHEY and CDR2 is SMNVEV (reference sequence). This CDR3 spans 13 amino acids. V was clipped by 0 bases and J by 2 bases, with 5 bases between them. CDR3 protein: CASSLSGPYEQYF. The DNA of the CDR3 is TGTGCCAGCAGTTTATCGGGACCCTACGAGCAGTACTTC.

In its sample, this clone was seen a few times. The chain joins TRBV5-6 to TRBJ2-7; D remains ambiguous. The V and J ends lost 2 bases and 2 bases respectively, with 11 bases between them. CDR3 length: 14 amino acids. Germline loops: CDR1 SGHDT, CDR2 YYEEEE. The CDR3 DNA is TGTGCCAGCAGCTTCGACACTTGGACCTACGAGCAGTACTTC. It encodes CASSFDTWTYEQYF.

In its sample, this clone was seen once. CDR3 bases: TGCGCCAGCAGCCTTTCTAGCGCAGATACGCAGTATTTT. Residues: CASSLSSADTQYF. This chain uses TRBV4-1 with TRBJ2-3, with a tentative D call TRBD2 (6 bases). The CDR3 has 13 amino acids. Germline CDR1 is MGHRA and CDR2 is YSYEKL. Trimming cost V 4 bases and J 4 bases, with 9 bases left between them.

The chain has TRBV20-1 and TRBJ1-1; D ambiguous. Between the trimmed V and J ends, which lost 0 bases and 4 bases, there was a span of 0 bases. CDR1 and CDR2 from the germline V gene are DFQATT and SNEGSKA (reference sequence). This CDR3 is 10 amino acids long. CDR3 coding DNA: TGCAGTGCTAGAGACACTGAAGCTTTCTTT. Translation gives CSARDTEAFF.

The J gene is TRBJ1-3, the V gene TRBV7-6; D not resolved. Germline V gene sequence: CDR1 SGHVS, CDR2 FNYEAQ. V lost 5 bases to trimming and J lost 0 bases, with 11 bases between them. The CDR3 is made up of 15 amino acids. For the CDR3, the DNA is TGTGCCAGCAGCATACCAGGCGTCTCTGGAAACACCATATATTTT. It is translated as CASSIPGVSGNTIYF. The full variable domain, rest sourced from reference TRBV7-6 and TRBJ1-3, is GAGVSQSPRYKVTKRGQDVALRCDPISGHVSLYWYRQALGQGPEFLTYFNYEAQQDKSGLPNDRFSAERPEGSISTLTIQRTEQRDSAMYRCASSIPGVSGNTIYFGEGSWLTVV.

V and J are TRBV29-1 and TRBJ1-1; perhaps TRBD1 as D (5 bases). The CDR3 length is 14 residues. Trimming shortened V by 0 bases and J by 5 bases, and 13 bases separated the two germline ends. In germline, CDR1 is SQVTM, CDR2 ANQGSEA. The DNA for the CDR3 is TGCAGCGTTGAAGATGGGGGTAGGGTAACTGAAGCTTTCTTT. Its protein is CSVEDGGRVTEAFF. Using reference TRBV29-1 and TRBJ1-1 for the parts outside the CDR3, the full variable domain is SAVISQKPSRDICQRGTSLTIQCQVDSQVTMMFWYRQQPGQSLTLIATANQGSEATYESGFVIDKFPISRPNLTFSTLTVSNMSPEDSSIYLCSVEDGGRVTEAFFGQGTRLTVV.

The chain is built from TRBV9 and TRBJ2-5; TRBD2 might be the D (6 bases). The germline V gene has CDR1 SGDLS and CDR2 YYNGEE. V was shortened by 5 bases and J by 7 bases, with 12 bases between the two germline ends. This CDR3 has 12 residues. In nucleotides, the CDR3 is TGTGCCAGCAGTCCACTTAGCGGGACCCAGTACTTC. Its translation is CASSPLSGTQYF.

The CDR3, as DNA: TGTGCCAGCGCCCGACTAGCGGAAGAGACCCAGTACTTC. This translates into CASARLAEETQYF. The gene calls are TRBV2 and TRBJ2-5, with 9 bases fitting TRBD2. Germline V gives CDR1 SNHLY, CDR2 FYNNEI. The junction had 4 bases not matched to a gene; V was cut back by 8 bases and J by 3 bases. The CDR3 sequence is 13 residues long.